This paragraph reports one TCR beta chain. Original processing methods: The assay estimated nucleated cells by amplifying reference gene primers. Only in-frame clones appear in the TCRdb table, and some are missing; sequencing was by immunoSEQ multiplex PCR. That table furnishes V, J and clone size, whereas the DNA furnished D and trimming. The data contain 290,000 or so clones, 90% of them singletons. This specimen belongs to a study of blood T cell repertoires in COVID-19. Participants, roughly 18 to 89 years old, spanned more than 20 US areas. The clonotype was recovered from a woman aged 30 to 39 who had recovered from COVID-19. Sequenced input: PBMCs or T cells enriched from blood (not recorded which).

DNA of the CDR3: TGTGCCAGCAGCTTCGGGTTGATGGGAAAACTGTTTTTT. Amino acid sequence: CASSFGLMGKLFF. J is TRBJ1-4 and V is TRBV7-8; no clear D gene. CDR1 and CDR2 (germline): SGHVS, FQNEAQ. The CDR3 consists of 13 residues. Between the trimmed V and J ends, which lost 3 bases and 10 bases, there was a span of 12 bases.